This T cell receptor (beta chain) was obtained from a study of blood T cells in healthy people across ages. General study points: Considered underestimates were the diversity estimates obtained from one million T cells.

Notes on this clonotype: The target antigen is unknown.

The V and J ends lost 3 bases and 6 bases respectively, with 21 bases between them. Per the germline V gene, CDR1 is SGHKS and CDR2 is YYEKEE (reference sequence). This CDR3 has 16 residues. A sample-barcoded 5' primer and a J-beta primer mix were used in a second PCR of about 7 to 12 cycles. Each of the cDNA molecules was tagged by a template-switch adaptor with 12 random nucleotides. Per sample, CDR3-containing paired-end reads numbered at least 2.5 million. TCRdb redid the calling of the 5' RACE reads with MiXCR, one entry per CDR3 protein. The sample lists about 1.6 million distinct CDR3 sequences, 34% occurring once.

The TCR sequence derives from a woman aged 25 to 39 in good health. This sequence joins TRBV5-5 and TRBJ2-5; D is uncertain. Material: blood. The CDR3 DNA reads as TGTGCCAGCAGCTCGTGGAAGGCAGCCCTTCAACAGACCCAGTACTTC. This translates into CASSSWKAALQQTQYF.